This TCR beta chain was captured by sequencing in a study of cytomegalovirus exposure and HLA in healthy donors. Donors counted as nominally healthy when sampled, yet unrecorded immune exposures were likely. It was with 60 Vbeta and 13 Jbeta primers that the PCR ran. Repertoires were generated with immunoSEQ multiplex PCR, while TCRdb's copy carries only in-frame clones and drops some. In the table there are over 150,000 clones, 80% of which are singletons. The CDR3 totals 18 residues. Germline V gene data show CDR1 as MDHEN and CDR2 as SYDVKM. Trimming took 3 bases from V and 4 from J; bases not matched to a gene: 12.

Sequenced input: PBMCs. This rearrangement joins TRBV28 to TRBJ2-7, with 13 bases identical to TRBD2. The sequence was obtained from a young man in good health and CMV-seronegative. This chain's CDR3 is CASSFPPTSGRAQYEQYF. Here the CDR3 DNA reads TGTGCCAGCAGTTTTCCCCCAACTAGCGGGAGGGCTCAATACGAGCAGTACTTC. Supplemented by reference TRBV28 and TRBJ2-7, the full variable domain reads DVKVTQSSRYLVKRTGEKVFLECVQDMDHENMFWYRQDPGLGLRLIYFSYDVKMKEKGDIPEGYSVSREKKERFSLILESASTNQTSMYLCASSFPPTSGRAQYEQYFGPGTRLTVT.